The source of this T cell receptor beta chain is a study of T cells in Graves' hyperthyroidism and ophthalmopathy. CDR1 KGHSH and CDR2 LQKENI come from the germline V gene. The CDR3 is made up of 14 amino acids. With 3 bases removed from V and 6 bases from J, the gap between germline ends came to 14 bases. In this sample, this clonotype turned up many times. Antigen unknown. From RNA transcripts, TCR beta CDR3 regions were amplified. During a first-round RT-PCR of the TCR CDR3, the HTBI primer set was used. TCRdb used MiXCR to reprocess the multiplex PCR reads, holding one entry per CDR3 protein. Here the sample spans about 210,000 distinct CDR3 sequences, 17% being singletons. Study-wide results and caveats: A 13 V-J signature model discriminated ophthalmopathy versus stable hyperthyroidism.

This clonotype was sampled from a man in his forties or fifties with Graves' hyperthyroidism. V usage is TRBV18 and J usage is TRBJ2-5; D is perhaps TRBD1 or TRBD2 (5 bases each). Sequencing was performed on blood. The CDR3 coding sequence is TGTGCCAGCTCACCTTCAATCCGGGGACAGACCCAGTACTTC. Its protein is CASSPSIRGQTQYF.